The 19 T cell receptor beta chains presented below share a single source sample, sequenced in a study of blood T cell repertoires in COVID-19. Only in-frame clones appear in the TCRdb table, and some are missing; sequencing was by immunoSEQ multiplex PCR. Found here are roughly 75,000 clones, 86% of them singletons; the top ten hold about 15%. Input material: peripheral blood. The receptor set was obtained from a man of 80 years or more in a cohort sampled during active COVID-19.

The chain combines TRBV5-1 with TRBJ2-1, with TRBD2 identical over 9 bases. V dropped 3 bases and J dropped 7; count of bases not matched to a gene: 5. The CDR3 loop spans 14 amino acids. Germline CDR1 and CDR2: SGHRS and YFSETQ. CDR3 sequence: CASSSGLARNEQFF. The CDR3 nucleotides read TGCGCCAGCAGCTCAGGACTAGCGAGAAATGAGCAGTTCTTC.

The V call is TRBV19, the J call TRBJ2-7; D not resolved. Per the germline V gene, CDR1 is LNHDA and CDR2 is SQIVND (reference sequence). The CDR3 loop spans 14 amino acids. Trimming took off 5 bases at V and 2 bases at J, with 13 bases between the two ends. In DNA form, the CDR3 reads TGTGCCAGTAGTGGTTCCACTAAAACCTACGAGCAGTACTTC. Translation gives CASSGSTKTYEQYF.

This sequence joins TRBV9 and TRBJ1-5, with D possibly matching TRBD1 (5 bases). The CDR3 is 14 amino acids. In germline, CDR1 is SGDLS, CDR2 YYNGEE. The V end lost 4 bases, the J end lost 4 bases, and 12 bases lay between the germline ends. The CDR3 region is CASSPARENQPQHF. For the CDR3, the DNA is TGTGCCAGCAGCCCAGCCAGGGAAAATCAGCCCCAGCATTTT.

The CDR3 protein is CASSLVGPPATNEKLFF. For the CDR3, the DNA is TGTGCCAGCAGCTTGGTGGGCCCACCTGCAACTAATGAAAAACTGTTTTTT. The chain combines TRBV5-6 with TRBJ1-4; no firm D call. Germline values: CDR1 SGHDT, CDR2 YYEEEE. This CDR3 contains 17 residues. Trimming took off 0 bases at V and 0 bases at J, with 12 bases between the two ends.

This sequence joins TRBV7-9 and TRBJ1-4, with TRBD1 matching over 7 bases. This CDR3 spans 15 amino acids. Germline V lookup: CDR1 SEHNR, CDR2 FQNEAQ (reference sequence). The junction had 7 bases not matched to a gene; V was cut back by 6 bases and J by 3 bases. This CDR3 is CASSSDRVSNEKLFF. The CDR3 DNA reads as TGTGCCAGCAGTTCTGACAGGGTCTCTAATGAAAAACTGTTTTTT.

The CDR3 nucleotides are TGTGCCAGCAGTATACCAAGACAGGGGGCGCGTGGCTACACCTTC. Translation gives CASSIPRQGARGYTF. The gene calls are TRBV28 and TRBJ1-2; 10 bases are shared with TRBD1. Unmatched junction bases numbered 10, after V lost 5 bases and J lost 7 bases. CDR3 length: 15 residues. CDR1 is MDHEN, CDR2 SYDVKM, per germline.

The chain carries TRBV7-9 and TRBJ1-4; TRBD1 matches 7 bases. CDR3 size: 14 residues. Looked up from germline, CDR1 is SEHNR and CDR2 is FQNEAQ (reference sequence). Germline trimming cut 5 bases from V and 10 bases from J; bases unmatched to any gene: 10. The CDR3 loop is CASSPSTGARKLFF. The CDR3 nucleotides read TGTGCCAGCAGCCCCTCAACAGGGGCACGAAAACTGTTTTTT.

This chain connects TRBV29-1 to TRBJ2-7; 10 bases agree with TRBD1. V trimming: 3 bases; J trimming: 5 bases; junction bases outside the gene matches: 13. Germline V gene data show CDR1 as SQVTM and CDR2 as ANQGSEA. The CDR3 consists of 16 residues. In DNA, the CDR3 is TGCAGCGTTGACGAGGACAGGGGGGCGTATAATAACGAGCAGTACGTC. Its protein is CSVDEDRGAYNNEQYV.

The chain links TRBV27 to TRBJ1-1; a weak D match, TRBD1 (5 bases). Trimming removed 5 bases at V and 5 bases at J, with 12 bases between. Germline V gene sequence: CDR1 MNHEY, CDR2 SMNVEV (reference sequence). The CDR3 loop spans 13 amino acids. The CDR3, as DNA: TGTGCCAGCAGTAGGCAGGGTTTGACTGAAGCTTTCTTT. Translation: CASSRQGLTEAFF.

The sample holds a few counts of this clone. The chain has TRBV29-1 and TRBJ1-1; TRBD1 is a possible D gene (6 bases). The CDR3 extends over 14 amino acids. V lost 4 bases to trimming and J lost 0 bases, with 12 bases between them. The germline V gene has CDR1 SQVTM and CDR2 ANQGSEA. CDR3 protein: CSVGGGSLNTEAFF. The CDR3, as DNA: TGCAGCGTTGGGGGGGGCAGTTTGAACACTGAAGCTTTCTTT.

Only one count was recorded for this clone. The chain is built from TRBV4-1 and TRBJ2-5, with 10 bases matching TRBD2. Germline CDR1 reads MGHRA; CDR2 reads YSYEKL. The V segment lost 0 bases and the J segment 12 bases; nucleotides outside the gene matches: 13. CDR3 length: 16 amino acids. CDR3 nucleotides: TGCGCCAGCAGCCAAGATACCAGCGGGGGGGCCGAGAGAAAGTACTTC. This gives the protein CASSQDTSGGAERKYF.

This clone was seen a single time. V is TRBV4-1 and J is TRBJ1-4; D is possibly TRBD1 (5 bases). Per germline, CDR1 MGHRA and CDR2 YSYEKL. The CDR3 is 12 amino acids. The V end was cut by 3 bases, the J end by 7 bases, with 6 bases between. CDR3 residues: CASSHTGEKLFF. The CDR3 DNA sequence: TGCGCCAGCAGCCATACAGGTGAAAAACTGTTTTTT.

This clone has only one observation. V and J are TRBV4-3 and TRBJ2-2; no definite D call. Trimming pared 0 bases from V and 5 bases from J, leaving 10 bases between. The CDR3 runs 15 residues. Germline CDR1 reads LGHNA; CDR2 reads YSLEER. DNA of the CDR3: TGCGCCAGCAGCCAAGAAGTGGCCCGAACCGGGGAGCTGTTTTTT. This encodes CASSQEVARTGELFF.

This CDR3 is CASSLDPSGVNTGELFF. Written as DNA, the CDR3 is TGCGCCAGCAGCTTGGACCCTAGCGGGGTTAACACCGGGGAGCTGTTTTTT. This chain connects TRBV5-1 to TRBJ2-2; 9 bases line up with TRBD2. CDR1 is SGHRS, CDR2 YFSETQ, per germline. V lost 0 bases to trimming and J lost 2 bases; unmatched junction nucleotides: 5. CDR3 length: 17 residues.

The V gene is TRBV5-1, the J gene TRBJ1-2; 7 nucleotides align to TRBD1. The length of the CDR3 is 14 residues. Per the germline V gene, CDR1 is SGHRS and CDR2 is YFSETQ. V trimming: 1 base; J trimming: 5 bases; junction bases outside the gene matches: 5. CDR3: CASSLIQGEYGYTF. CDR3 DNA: TGCGCCAGCAGCTTGATCCAGGGGGAATATGGCTACACCTTC.

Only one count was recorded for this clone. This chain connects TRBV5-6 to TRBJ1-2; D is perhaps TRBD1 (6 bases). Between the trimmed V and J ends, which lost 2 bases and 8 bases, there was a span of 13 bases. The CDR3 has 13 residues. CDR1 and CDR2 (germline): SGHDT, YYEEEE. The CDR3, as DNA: TGTGCCAGCAGCTTACCGGGGGGCGGGGGCTACACCTTC. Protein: CASSLPGGGGYTF.

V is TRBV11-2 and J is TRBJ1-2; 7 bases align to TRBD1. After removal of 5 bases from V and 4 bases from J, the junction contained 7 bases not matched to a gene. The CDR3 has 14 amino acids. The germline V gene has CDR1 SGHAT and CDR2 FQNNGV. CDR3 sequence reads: CASSHRQGTYGYTF. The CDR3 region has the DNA TGTGCCAGCAGCCACAGACAGGGAACCTATGGCTACACCTTC.

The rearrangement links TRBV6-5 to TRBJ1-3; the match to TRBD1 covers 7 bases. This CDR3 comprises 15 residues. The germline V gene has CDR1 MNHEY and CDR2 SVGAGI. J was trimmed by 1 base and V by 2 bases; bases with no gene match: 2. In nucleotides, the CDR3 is TGTGCCAGCAGTTACAGGGGGCTATCTGGAAACACCATATATTTT. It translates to CASSYRGLSGNTIYF.

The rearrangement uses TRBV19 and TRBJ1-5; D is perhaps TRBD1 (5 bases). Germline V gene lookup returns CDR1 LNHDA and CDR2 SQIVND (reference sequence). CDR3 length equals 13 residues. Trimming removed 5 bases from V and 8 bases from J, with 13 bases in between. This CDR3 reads CASSGLGGEPQHF. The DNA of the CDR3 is TGTGCCAGTAGTGGCCTGGGAGGGGAGCCCCAGCATTTT.